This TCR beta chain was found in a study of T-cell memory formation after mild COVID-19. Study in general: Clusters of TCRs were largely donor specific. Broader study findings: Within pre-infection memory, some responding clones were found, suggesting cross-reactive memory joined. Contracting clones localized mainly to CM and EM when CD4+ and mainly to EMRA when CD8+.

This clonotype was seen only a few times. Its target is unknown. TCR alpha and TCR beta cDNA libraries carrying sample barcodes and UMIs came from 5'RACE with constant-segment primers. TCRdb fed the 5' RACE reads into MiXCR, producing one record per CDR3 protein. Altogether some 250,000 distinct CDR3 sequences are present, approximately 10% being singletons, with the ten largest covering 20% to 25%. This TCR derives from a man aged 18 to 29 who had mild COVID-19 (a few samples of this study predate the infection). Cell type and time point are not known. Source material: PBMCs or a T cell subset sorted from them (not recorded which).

CDR3 sequence (DNA): TGTGCCACCAGCAGCACCGGGACTGCCTTCGACAATGAGCAGTTCTTC. It specifies CATSSTGTAFDNEQFF. The chain is built from TRBV15 and TRBJ2-1; perhaps TRBD2 as D (6 bases). Germline loops: CDR1 LNHNV, CDR2 YYDKDF (reference sequence). There are 16 residues in the CDR3. The germline V and J ends were trimmed by 3 bases and 5 bases, with 17 bases remaining between them. The full variable domain, completed using reference TRBV15 and TRBJ2-1, is DAMVIQNPRYQVTQFGKPVTLSCSQTLNHNVMYWYQQKSSQAPKLLFHYYDKDFNNEADTPDNFQSRRPNTSFCFLDIRSPGLGDTAMYLCATSSTGTAFDNEQFFGPGTRLTVL.